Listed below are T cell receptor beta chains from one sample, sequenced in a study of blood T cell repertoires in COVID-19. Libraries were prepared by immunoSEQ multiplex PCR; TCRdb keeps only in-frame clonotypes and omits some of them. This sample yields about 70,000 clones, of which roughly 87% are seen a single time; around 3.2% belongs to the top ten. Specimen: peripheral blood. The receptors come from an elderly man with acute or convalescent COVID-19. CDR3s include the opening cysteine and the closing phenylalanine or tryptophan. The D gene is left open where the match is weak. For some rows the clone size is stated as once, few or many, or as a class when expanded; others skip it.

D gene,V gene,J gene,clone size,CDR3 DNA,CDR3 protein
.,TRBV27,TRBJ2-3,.,TGTGCCAGCAGTGTCAGAGGTTGGCATACGCAGTATTTT,CASSVRGWHTQYF
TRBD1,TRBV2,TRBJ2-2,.,TGTGCCAGCAGTGAAAGAGGTTATGACAGGGCGAGGACCGGGGAGCTGTTTTTT,CASSERGYDRARTGELFF
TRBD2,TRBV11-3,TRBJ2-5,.,TGTGCCAGCGCCCTGGGGGGGGGAGGGCCAGGAGAGACCCAGTACTTC,CASALGGGGPGETQYF
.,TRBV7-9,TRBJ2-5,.,TGTGCCAGCAGCTTAATGGCCGACAGCCAGTACCAAGAGACCCAGTACTTC,CASSLMADSQYQETQYF
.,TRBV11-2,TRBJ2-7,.,TGTGCCAGCAGCTTAAGCCACCCAAGCTCCTACGAGCAGTACTTC,CASSLSHPSSYEQYF
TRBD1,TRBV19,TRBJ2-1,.,TGTGCCAGTACCCCTAGGGGACCGGGACAGGGAGAAAGTGAGCAGTTCTTC,CASTPRGPGQGESEQFF
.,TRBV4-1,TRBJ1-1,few,TGCGCCAGCAGCCGCTTGGGGCAGGGGCCCACTTTGTTC,CASSRLGQGPTLF
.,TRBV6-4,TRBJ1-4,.,TGTGCCAGCAGCGTGACAGGAACAGCTAATGAAAAACTGTTTTTT,CASSVTGTANEKLFF
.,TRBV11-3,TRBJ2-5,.,TGTGCCAGCAGCTTACTTTTCGGGGAAGAGACCCAGTACTTC,CASSLLFGEETQYF
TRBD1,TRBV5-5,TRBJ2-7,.,TGTGCCAGCATCGGGACAGGGAATAACGAGCAGTACTTC,CASIGTGNNEQYF
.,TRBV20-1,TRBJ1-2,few,TGCAGTGCTAGGGACAGCTATGGCTACACCTTC,CSARDSYGYTF
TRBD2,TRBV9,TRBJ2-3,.,TGTGCCAGCAGCGTAGTTAGCGGGACGTTTTCGGATACGCAGTATTTT,CASSVVSGTFSDTQYF
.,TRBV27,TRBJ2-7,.,TGTGCCAGCAGTCCGCGACAGGCCTACTCCTACGAGCAGTACTTC,CASSPRQAYSYEQYF
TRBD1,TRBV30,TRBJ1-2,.,TGTGCCTGGAGTGTAACCCGGGGACAGAGATTCTATGGCTACACCTTC,CAWSVTRGQRFYGYTF
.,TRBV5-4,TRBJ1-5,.,TGTGCCAGCAGCTTGGGCACTGGGGGGAATCAGCCCCAGCATTTT,CASSLGTGGNQPQHF
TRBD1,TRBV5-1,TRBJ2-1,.,TGCGCCAGCGGCGAGGGGGCAGGGGGCGGGTATGAGCAGTTCTTC,CASGEGAGGGYEQFF
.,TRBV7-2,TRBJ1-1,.,TGTGCCAGCAGCTTAAGGGGGAACACTGAAGCTTTCTTT,CASSLRGNTEAFF
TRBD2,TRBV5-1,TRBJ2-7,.,TGCGCCAGCAGCTTGGCGGGACTAGCGGGAGCGTACGAGCAGTACTTC,CASSLAGLAGAYEQYF
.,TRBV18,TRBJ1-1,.,TGTGCCAGCTCACCATTTTCGGGACAGAACACTGAAGCTTTCTTT,CASSPFSGQNTEAFF
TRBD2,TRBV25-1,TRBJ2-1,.,TGTGCCAGCAGTGGCCTAGCGGCAGCGGACAATGAGCAGTTCTTC,CASSGLAAADNEQFF
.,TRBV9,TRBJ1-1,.,TGTGCCAGCAGCGTAAGGGAGCGGGGGTCTGAAGCTTTCTTT,CASSVRERGSEAFF
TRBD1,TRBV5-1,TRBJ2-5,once,TGCGCCAGCAGCGCGACAGGGGATGGGACCCAGTACTTC,CASSATGDGTQYF
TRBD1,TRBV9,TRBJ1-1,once,TGTGCCAGCAGCGTAGGTTGGGGGACAGGCAACACTGAAGCTTTCTTT,CASSVGWGTGNTEAFF
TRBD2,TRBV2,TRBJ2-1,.,TGTGCCAGCGCCGGGGCGGGAGGGGACGGCTACAATGAGCAGTTCTTC,CASAGAGGDGYNEQFF
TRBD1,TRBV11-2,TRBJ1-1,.,TGTGCCAGCAGAATAAGTGTGGGCAGGGGGCACACTGAAGCTTTCTTT,CASRISVGRGHTEAFF
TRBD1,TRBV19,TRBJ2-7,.,TGTGCCAGTAGTGCCCCATCCGGGACAGGGTTCCACGAGCAGTACTTC,CASSAPSGTGFHEQYF
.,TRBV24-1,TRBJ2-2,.,TGTGCCACCAGTGATTTGGGGCAGAAAAACACCGGGGAGCTGTTTTTT,CATSDLGQKNTGELFF
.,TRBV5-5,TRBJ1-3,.,TGTGCCAGCACCTATCGACAGAACTCTGGAAACACCATATATTTT,CASTYRQNSGNTIYF
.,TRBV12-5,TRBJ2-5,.,TGTGCTAGCGGGCAGGGAGAGACCCAGTACTTC,CASGQGETQYF
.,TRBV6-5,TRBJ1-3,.,TGTGCCGGAAGGACAGACGGAAACACCATATATTTT,CAGRTDGNTIYF
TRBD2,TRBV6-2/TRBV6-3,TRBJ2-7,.,TGTGCCAGCAGTGGACTAGCAGGGCGGACCTACGAGCAGTACTTC,CASSGLAGRTYEQYF
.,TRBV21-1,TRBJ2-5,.,TGTGCCAGCAGCAAAAACAGGGGCGTGTACCAAGAGACCCAGTACTTC,CASSKNRGVYQETQYF
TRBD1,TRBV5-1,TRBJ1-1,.,TGCGCCAGCAGCTTGGCGACAGGGGGACGCACTGAAGCTTTCTTT,CASSLATGGRTEAFF
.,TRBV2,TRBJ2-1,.,TGTGCCAGCAGGGACACAAGTAATGGTGGTGAGCAGTTCTTC,CASRDTSNGGEQFF
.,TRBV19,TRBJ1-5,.,TGTGCCAGTAGTATAGGGGGGCAGACTGATCAGCCCCAGCATTTT,CASSIGGQTDQPQHF
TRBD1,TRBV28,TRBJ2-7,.,TGTGCCAGCAGCTTAGGGGGACAGGGCGCCTACGAGCAGTACTTC,CASSLGGQGAYEQYF
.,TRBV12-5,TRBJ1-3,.,TGTGCTAGTGGTTTGATGGAGGGAAACACCATATATTTT,CASGLMEGNTIYF
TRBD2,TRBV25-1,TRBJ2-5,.,TGTGCCAGCAGTGATGGGAGGACTAGCGGGAGGAGCGAGACCCAGTACTTC,CASSDGRTSGRSETQYF
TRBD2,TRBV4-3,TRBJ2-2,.,TGCGCCAGCAGCCAAGGGGGGACTAGCGGAAACACCGGGGAGCTGTTTTTT,CASSQGGTSGNTGELFF
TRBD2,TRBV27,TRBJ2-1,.,TGTGCCAGCAGTTTCGGTCTAGCGGGAGGGCGGTCCTACAATGAGCAGTTCTTC,CASSFGLAGGRSYNEQFF
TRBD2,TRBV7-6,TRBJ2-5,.,TGTGCCAGCAGCCTAGGTACTAGCGGTGGAAAGACCCAGTACTTC,CASSLGTSGGKTQYF
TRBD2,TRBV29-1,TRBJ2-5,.,TGCAGCGTTGGACTAGCGGGAGATCGCCAAGAGACCCAGTACTTC,CSVGLAGDRQETQYF
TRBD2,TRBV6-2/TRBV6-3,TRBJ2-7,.,TGTGCCAGCAGTTACGTTCCGGGAGGCTCCTACGAGCAGTACTTC,CASSYVPGGSYEQYF
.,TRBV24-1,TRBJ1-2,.,TGTGCCACCAGTGAACAGAACTATGGCTACACCTTC,CATSEQNYGYTF
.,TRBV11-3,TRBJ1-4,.,TGTGCCAGCAGCTTTGGCGGGGCGGCTAATGAAAAACTGTTTTTT,CASSFGGAANEKLFF
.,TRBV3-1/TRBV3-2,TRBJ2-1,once,TGTGCCAGCAGCCAAGACTCCCGTTACAATGAGCAGTTCTTC,CASSQDSRYNEQFF
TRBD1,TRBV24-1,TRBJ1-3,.,TGTGCCACCAGTGCCGGGGGACAGGGCTACTCTGGAAACACCATATATTTT,CATSAGGQGYSGNTIYF
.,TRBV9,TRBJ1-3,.,TGTGCCAGCAGCGTAGATTCGGGAGTCGGAAACACCATATATTTT,CASSVDSGVGNTIYF
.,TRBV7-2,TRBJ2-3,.,TGTGCCAGCAGCCTAACGGGGTGGGGTACAGATACGCAGTATTTT,CASSLTGWGTDTQYF
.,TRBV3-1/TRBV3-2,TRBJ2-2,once,TGTGCCAGCTATAACACCGGGGAGCTGTTTTTT,CASYNTGELFF
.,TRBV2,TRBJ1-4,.,TGTGCCAGCAGTGAATGGGCCCCTAATGAAAAACTGTTTTTT,CASSEWAPNEKLFF
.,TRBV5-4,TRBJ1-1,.,TGTGCCAGCAGCTTGAATCAGTACACTGAAGCTTTCTTT,CASSLNQYTEAFF
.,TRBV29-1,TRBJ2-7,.,TGCAGCGTTGATACCCAACAGGGGGAGGGGACCTACGAGCAGTACTTC,CSVDTQQGEGTYEQYF
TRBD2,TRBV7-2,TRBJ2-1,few,TGTGCCAGCAGCTTATCGCGGACTAGCGGGAGTACTGAGCAGTTCTTC,CASSLSRTSGSTEQFF
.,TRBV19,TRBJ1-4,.,TGTGCCAGTACAGTTCGGGGGAATGAAAAACTGTTTTTT,CASTVRGNEKLFF